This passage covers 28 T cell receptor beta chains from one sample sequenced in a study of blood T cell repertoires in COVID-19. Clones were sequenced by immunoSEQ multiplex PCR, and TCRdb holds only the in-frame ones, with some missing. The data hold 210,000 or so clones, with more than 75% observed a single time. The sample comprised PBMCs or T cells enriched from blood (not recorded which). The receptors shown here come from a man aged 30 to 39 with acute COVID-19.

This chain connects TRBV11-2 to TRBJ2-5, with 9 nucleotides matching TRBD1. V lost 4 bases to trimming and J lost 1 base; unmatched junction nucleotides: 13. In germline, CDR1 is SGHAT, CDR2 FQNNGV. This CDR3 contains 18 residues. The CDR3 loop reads CASSSRSPGTGSQETQYF. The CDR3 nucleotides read TGTGCCAGCAGCTCAAGATCTCCCGGGACAGGGAGCCAAGAGACCCAGTACTTC.

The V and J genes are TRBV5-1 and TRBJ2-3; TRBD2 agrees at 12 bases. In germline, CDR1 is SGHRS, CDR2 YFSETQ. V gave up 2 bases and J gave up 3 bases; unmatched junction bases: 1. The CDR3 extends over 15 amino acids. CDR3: CASSFGLAGTDTQYF. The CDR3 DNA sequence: TGCGCCAGCAGCTTTGGACTAGCGGGGACAGATACGCAGTATTTT.

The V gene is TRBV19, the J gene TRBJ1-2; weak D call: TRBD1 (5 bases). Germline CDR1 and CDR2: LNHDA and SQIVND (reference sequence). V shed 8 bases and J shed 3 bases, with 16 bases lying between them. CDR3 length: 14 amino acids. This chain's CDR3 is CASGLRGSDYGYTF. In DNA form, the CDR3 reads TGTGCCAGTGGCCTCCGGGGGTCTGACTATGGCTACACCTTC.

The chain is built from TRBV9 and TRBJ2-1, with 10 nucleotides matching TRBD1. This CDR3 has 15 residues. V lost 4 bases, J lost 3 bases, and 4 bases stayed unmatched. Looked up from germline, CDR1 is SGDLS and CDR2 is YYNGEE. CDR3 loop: CASSSGTGDYNEQFF. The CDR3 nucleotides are TGTGCCAGCAGCTCAGGGACAGGGGACTACAATGAGCAGTTCTTC.

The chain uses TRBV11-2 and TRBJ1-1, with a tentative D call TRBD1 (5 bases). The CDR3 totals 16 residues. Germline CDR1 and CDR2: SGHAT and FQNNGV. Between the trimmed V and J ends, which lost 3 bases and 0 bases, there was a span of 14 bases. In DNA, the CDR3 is TGTGCCAGCAGCTTCTTTCTTCCGGGGGTGAACACTGAAGCTTTCTTT. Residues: CASSFFLPGVNTEAFF.

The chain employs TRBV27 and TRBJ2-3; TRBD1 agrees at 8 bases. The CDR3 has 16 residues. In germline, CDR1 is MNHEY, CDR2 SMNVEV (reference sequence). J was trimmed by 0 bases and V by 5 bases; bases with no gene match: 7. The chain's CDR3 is CASSTQGVLSTDTQYF. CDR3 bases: TGTGCCAGCAGTACACAGGGGGTACTTAGCACAGATACGCAGTATTTT.

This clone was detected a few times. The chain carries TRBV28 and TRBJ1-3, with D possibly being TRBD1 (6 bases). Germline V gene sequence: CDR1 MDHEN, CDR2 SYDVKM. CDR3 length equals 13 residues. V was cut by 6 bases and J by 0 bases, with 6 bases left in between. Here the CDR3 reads CASRDSSGNTIYF. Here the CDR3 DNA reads TGTGCCAGCAGGGACAGCTCTGGAAACACCATATATTTT.

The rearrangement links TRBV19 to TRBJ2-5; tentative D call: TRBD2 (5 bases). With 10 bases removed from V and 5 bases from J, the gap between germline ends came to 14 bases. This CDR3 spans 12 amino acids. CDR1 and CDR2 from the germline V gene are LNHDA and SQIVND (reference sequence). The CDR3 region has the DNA TGTGCCACCGTCTCCGGCGGGGAGACCCAGTACTTC. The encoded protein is CATVSGGETQYF.

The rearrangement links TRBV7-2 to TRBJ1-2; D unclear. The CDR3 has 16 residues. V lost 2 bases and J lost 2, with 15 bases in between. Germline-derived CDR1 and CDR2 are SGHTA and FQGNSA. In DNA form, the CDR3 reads TGTGCCAGCAGCTTACGAACCGTCGGTTGGAACTATGGCTACACCTTC. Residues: CASSLRTVGWNYGYTF.

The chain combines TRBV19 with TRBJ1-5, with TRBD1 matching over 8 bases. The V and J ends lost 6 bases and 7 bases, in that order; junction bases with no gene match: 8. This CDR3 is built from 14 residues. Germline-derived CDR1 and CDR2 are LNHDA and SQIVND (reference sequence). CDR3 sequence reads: CASSEGQARQPQHF. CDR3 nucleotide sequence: TGTGCCAGTAGCGAGGGACAGGCGAGACAGCCCCAGCATTTT. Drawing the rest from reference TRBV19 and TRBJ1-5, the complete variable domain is DGGITQSPKYLFRKEGQNVTLSCEQNLNHDAMYWYRQDPGQGLRLIYYSQIVNDFQKGDIAEGYSVSREKKESFPLTVTSAQKNPTAFYLCASSEGQARQPQHFGDGTRLSIL.

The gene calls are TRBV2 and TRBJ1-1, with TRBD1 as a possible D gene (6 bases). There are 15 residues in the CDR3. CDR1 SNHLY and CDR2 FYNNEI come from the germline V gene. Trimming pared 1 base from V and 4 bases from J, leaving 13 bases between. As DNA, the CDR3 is TGTGCCAGCAGTGAAGACAGGGTAATGAGCACTGAAGCTTTCTTT. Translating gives CASSEDRVMSTEAFF.

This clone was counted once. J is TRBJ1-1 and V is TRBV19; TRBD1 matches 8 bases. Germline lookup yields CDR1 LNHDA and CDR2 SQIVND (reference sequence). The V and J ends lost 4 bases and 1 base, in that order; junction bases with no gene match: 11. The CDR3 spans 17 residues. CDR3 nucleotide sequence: TGTGCCAGTAGTACCCCATCCAGGGGGCTAGGGAACACTGAAGCTTTCTTT. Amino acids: CASSTPSRGLGNTEAFF.

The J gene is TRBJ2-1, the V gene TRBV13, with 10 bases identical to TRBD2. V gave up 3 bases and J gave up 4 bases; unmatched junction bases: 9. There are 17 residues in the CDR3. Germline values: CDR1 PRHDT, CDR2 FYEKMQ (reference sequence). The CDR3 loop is CASSLLAGGPLYNEQFF. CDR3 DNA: TGTGCCAGCAGCTTGTTAGCGGGGGGACCACTATACAATGAGCAGTTCTTC.

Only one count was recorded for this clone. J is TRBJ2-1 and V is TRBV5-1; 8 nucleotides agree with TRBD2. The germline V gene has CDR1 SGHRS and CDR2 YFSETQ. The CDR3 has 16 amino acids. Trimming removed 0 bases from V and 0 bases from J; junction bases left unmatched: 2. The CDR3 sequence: CASSLVLAVSYNEQFF. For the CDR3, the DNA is TGCGCCAGCAGCTTGGTACTAGCGGTCTCCTACAATGAGCAGTTCTTC.

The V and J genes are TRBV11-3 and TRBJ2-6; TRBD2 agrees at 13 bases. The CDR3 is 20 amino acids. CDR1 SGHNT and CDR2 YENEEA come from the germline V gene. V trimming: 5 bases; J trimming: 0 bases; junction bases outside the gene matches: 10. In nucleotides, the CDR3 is TGTGCCAGCAGCCGTCCCCCACTAGCGGGGGGGTTCTCTGGGGCCAACGTCCTGACTTTC. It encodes CASSRPPLAGGFSGANVLTF. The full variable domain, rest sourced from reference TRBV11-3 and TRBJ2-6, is EAGVVQSPRYKIIEKKQPVAFWCNPISGHNTLYWYLQNLGQGPELLIRYENEEAVDDSQLPKDRFSAERLKGVDSTLKIQPAELGDSAVYLCASSRPPLAGGFSGANVLTFGAGSRLTVL.

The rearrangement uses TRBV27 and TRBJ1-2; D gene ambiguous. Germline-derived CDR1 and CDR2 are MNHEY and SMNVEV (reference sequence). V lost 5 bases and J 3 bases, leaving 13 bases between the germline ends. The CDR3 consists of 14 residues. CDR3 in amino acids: CASSPRHVYYGYTF. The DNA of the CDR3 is TGTGCCAGCAGTCCAAGACATGTATACTATGGCTACACCTTC.

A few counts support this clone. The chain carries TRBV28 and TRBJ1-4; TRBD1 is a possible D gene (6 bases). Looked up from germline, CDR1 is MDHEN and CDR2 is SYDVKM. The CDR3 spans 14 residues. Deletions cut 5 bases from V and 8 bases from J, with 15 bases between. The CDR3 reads CASSIGGAGEKLFF. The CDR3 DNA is TGTGCCAGCAGTATCGGGGGGGCCGGGGAAAAACTGTTTTTT.

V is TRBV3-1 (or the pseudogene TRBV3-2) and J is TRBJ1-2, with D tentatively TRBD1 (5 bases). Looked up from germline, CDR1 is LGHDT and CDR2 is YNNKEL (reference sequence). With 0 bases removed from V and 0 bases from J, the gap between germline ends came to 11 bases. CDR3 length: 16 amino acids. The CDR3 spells CASSQDNRGANYGYTF. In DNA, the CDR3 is TGTGCCAGCAGCCAAGATAATAGGGGTGCTAACTATGGCTACACCTTC.

The DNA for the CDR3 is TGCGCCACTCATAGCGGGGGGGACTACAATGAGCAGTTCTTC. Protein product: CATHSGGDYNEQFF. This sequence joins TRBV5-1 and TRBJ2-1, with TRBD2 matching 11 bases. The J segment lost 3 bases and the V segment lost 9 bases, leaving 5 bases of the junction unmatched. CDR3 length equals 14 residues. Germline CDR1 SGHRS, CDR2 YFSETQ.

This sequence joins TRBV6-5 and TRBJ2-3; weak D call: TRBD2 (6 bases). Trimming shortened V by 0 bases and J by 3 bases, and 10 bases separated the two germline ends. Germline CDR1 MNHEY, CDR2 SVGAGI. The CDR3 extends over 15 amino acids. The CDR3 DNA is TGTGCCAGCAGTTACTCGTCTAGCGTAACAGATACGCAGTATTTT. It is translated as CASSYSSSVTDTQYF.

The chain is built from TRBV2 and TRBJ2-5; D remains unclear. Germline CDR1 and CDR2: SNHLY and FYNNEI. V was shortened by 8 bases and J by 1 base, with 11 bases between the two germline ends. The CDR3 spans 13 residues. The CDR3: CASSSSLQETQYF. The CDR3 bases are TGTGCCAGCTCCTCGAGCCTCCAAGAGACCCAGTACTTC.

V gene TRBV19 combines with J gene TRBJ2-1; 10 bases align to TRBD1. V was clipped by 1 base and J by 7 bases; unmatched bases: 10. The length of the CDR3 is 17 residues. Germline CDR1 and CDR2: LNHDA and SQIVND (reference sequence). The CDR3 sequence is CASSIGDGQGVTNEQFF. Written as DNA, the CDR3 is TGTGCCAGTAGTATAGGAGACGGACAGGGGGTTACGAATGAGCAGTTCTTC. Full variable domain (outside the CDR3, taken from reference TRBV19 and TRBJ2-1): DGGITQSPKYLFRKEGQNVTLSCEQNLNHDAMYWYRQDPGQGLRLIYYSQIVNDFQKGDIAEGYSVSREKKESFPLTVTSAQKNPTAFYLCASSIGDGQGVTNEQFFGPGTRLTVL.

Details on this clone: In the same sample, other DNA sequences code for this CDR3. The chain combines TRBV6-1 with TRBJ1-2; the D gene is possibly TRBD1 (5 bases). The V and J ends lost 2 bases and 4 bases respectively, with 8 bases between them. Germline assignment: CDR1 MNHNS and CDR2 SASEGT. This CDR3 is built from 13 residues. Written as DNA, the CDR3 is TGTGCCAGCAGTGAAAGGGGCGGCTATGGCTACACCTTC. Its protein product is CASSERGGYGYTF.

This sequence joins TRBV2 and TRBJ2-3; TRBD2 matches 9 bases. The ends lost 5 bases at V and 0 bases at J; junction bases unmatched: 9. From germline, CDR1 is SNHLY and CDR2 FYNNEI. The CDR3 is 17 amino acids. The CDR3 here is CASSPLRGGPSTDTQYF. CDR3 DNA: TGTGCCAGCAGTCCTCTGCGGGGGGGCCCAAGCACAGATACGCAGTATTTT.

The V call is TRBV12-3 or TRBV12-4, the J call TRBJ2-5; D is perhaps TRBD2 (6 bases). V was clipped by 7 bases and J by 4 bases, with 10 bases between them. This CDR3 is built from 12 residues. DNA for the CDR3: TGTGCCAGCACCCTCGGGGGAGAGACCCAGTACTTC. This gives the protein CASTLGGETQYF.

CDR3 sequence: CASRAGTVNTEAFF. The CDR3 bases are TGTGCCAGCAGAGCAGGGACAGTCAACACTGAAGCTTTCTTT. The chain carries TRBV6-5 and TRBJ1-1, with 7 bases that match TRBD1. Germline CDR1 and CDR2: MNHEY and SVGAGI. The length of the CDR3 is 14 residues. The trim removed 6 bases at V and 2 bases at J, leaving 6 bases unmatched.

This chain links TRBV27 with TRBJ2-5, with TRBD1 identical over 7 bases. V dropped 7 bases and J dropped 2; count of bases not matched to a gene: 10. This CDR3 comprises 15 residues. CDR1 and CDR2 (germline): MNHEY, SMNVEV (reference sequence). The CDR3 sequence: CASKPRTGRQETQYF. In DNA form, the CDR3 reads TGTGCCAGCAAACCAAGGACAGGCCGACAAGAGACCCAGTACTTC.

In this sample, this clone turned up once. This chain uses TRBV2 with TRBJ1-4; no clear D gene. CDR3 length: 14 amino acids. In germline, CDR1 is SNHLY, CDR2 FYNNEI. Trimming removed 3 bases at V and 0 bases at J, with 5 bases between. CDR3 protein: CASSDGATNEKLFF. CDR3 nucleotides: TGTGCCAGCAGTGACGGTGCAACTAATGAAAAACTGTTTTTT.